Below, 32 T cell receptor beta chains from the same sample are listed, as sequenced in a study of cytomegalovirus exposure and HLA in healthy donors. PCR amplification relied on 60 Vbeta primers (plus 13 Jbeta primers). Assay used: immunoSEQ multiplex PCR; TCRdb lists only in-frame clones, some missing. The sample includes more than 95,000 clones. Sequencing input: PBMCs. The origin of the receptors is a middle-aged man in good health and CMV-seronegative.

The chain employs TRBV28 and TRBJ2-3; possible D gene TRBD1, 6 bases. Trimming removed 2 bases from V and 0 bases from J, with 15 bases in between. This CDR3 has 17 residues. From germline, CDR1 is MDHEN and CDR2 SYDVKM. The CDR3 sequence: CASSLTAGQLSTDTQYF. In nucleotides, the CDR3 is TGTGCCAGCAGTTTAACCGCCGGACAGTTGAGCACAGATACGCAGTATTTT. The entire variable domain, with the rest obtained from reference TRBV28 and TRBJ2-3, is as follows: DVKVTQSSRYLVKRTGEKVFLECVQDMDHENMFWYRQDPGLGLRLIYFSYDVKMKEKGDIPEGYSVSREKKERFSLILESASTNQTSMYLCASSLTAGQLSTDTQYFGPGTRLTVL.

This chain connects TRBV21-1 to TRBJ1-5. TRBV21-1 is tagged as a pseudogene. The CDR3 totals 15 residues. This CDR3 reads CASSNMRERNQPQHF. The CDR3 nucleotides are TGTGCCAGCAGCAACATGAGGGAACGCAATCAGCCCCAGCATTTT.

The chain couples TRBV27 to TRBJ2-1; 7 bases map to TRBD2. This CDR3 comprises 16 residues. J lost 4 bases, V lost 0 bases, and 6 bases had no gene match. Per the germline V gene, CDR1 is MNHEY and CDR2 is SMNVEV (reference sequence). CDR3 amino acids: CASSLSGGLLYNEQFF. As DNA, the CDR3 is TGTGCCAGCAGTTTATCGGGGGGACTACTATACAATGAGCAGTTCTTC.

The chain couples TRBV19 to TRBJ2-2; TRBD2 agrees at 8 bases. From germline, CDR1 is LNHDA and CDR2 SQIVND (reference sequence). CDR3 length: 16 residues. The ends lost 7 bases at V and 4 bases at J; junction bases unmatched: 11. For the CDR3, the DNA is TGTGCCAGTAATAGAGTCAGCGGGGGCCCCACCGGGGAGCTGTTTTTT. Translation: CASNRVSGGPTGELFF. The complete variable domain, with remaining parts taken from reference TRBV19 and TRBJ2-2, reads DGGITQSPKYLFRKEGQNVTLSCEQNLNHDAMYWYRQDPGQGLRLIYYSQIVNDFQKGDIAEGYSVSREKKESFPLTVTSAQKNPTAFYLCASNRVSGGPTGELFFGEGSRLTVL.

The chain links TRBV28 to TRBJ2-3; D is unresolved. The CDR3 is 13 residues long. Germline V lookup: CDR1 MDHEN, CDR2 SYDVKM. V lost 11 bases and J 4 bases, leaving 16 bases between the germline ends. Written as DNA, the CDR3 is TGTGCCGGATCACGAGGCGCTGCAGATACGCAGTATTTT. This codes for CAGSRGAADTQYF.

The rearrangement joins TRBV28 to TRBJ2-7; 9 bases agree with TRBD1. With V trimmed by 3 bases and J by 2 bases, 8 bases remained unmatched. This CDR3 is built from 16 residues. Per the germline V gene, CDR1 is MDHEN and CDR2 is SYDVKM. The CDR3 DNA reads TGTGCCAGCAGTTTTCTCCCACGGGACAGGGCCTACGAGCAGTACTTC. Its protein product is CASSFLPRDRAYEQYF.

The CDR3 region has the DNA TGTGCTAGTGGTTTGGGCTCGGACAGGGTGGGGCAGCTGTTTTTT. Amino acid sequence: CASGLGSDRVGQLFF. J is TRBJ2-2 and V is TRBV12-5; 8 bases map to TRBD1. After removal of 1 base from V and 12 bases from J, the junction contained 10 bases not matched to a gene. Germline CDR1 LGHNT, CDR2 FRNRAP. The CDR3 sequence is 15 residues long.

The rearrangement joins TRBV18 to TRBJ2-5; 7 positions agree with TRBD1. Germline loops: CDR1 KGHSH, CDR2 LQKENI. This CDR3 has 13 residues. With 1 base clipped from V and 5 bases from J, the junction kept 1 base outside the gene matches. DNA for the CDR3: TGTGCCAGCTCACCACACAGGGGTGAGACCCAGTACTTC. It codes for CASSPHRGETQYF.

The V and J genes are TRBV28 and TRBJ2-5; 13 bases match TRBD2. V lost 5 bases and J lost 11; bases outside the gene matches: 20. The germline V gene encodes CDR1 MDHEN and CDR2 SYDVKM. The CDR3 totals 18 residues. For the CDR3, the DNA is TGTGCCAGCAGTCTCCTGACTAGCGGGAGGATGTTTGAAGAGGAGCAGTACTTC. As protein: CASSLLTSGRMFEEEQYF.

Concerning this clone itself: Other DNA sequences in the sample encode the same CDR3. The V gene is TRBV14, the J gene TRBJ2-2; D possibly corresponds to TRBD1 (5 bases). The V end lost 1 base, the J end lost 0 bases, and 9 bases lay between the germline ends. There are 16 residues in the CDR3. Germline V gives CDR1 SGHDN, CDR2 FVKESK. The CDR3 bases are TGTGCCAGCAGCCAAGTAGCAGGGTCGAACACCGGGGAGCTGTTTTTT. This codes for CASSQVAGSNTGELFF.

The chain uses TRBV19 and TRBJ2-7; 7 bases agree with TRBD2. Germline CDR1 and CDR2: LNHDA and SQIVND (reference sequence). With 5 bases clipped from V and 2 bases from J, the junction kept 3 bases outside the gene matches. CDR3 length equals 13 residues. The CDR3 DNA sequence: TGTGCCAGTAGTGGGAGGGCGCCCTACGAGCAGTACTTC. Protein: CASSGRAPYEQYF.

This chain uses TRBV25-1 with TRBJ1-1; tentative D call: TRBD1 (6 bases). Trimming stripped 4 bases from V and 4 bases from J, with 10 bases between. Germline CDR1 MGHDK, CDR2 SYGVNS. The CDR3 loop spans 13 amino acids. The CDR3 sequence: CASSVQGSTEAFF. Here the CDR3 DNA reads TGTGCCAGCAGTGTTCAGGGGAGCACTGAAGCTTTCTTT.

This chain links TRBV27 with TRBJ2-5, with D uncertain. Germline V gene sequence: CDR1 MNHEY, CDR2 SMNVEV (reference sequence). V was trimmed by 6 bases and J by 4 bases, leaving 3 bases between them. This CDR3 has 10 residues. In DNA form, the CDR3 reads TGTGCCAGCAGGGCAGAGACCCAGTACTTC. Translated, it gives CASRAETQYF.

The CDR3 DNA follows: TGCGCCAGCAGCCAAGATCAGGGGACAGGGGTACAGTATTTT. Translating gives CASSQDQGTGVQYF. The rearrangement joins TRBV4-3 to TRBJ2-3; TRBD1 aligns across 10 bases. The V gene's germline CDR1 is LGHNA and CDR2 YSLEER. The CDR3 has 14 amino acids. V was pared by 0 bases and J by 12 bases, with 6 bases of the junction left unmatched.

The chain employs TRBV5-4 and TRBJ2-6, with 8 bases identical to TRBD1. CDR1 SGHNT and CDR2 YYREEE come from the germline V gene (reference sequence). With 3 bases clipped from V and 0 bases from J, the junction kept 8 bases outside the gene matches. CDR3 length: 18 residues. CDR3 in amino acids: CASSSTGQGSSGANVLTF. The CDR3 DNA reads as TGTGCCAGCAGCTCCACCGGACAGGGAAGCTCTGGGGCCAACGTCCTGACTTTC.

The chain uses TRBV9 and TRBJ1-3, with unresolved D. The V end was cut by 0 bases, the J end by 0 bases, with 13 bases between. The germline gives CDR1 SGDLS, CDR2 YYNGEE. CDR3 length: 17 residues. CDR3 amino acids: CASSVDGARLSGNTIYF. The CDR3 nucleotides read TGTGCCAGCAGCGTAGACGGCGCTAGGCTCTCTGGAAACACCATATATTTT.

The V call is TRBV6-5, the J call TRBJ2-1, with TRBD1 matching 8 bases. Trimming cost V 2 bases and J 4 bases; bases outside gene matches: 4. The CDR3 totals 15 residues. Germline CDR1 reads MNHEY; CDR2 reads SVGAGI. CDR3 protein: CASSYTQGAYNEQFF. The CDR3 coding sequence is TGTGCCAGCAGTTACACGCAGGGGGCTTACAATGAGCAGTTCTTC.

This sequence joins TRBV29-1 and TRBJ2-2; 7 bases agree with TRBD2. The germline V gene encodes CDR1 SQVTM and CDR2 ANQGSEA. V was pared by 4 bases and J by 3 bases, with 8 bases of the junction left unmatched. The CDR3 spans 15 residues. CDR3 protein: CSVANRDYYTGELFF. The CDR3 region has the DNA TGCAGCGTTGCCAACCGGGACTATTACACCGGGGAGCTGTTTTTT.

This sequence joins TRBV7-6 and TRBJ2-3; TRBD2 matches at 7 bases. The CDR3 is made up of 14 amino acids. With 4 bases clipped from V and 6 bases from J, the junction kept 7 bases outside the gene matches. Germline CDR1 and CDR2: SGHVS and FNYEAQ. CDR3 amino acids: CASSSTGGGDTQYF. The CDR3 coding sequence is TGTGCCAGCAGCTCAACGGGCGGGGGTGATACGCAGTATTTT.

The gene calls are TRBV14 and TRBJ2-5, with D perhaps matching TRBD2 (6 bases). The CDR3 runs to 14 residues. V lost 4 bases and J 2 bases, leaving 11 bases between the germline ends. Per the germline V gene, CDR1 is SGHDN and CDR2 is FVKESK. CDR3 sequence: CASSPGLRQETQYF. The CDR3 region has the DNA TGTGCCAGCAGCCCGGGACTCCGTCAAGAGACCCAGTACTTC.

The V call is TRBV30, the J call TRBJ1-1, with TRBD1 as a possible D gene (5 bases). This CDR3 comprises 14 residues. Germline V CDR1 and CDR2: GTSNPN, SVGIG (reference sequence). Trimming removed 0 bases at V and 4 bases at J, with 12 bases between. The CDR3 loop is CAWSVRSGLTEAFF. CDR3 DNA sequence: TGTGCCTGGAGTGTGCGGTCAGGGCTCACTGAAGCTTTCTTT.

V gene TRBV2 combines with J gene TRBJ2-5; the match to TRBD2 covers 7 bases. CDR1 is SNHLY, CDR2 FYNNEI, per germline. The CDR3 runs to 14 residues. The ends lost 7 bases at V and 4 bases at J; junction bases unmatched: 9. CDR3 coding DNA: TGTGCCAGCACCCTAAGGGAGGGATCAGAGACCCAGTACTTC. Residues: CASTLREGSETQYF.

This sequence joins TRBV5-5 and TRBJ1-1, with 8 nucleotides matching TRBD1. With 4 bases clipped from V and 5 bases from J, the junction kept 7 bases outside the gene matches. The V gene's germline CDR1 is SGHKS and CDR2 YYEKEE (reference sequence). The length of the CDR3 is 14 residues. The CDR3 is CASSASGGVTEAFF. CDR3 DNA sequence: TGTGCCAGCAGCGCCTCAGGGGGCGTAACTGAAGCTTTCTTT.

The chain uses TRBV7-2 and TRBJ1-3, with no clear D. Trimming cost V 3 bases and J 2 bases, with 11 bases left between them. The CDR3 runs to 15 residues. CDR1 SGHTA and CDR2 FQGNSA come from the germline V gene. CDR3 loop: CASSFGVPPGNTIYF. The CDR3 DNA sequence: TGTGCCAGCAGCTTCGGGGTCCCGCCTGGAAACACCATATATTTT.

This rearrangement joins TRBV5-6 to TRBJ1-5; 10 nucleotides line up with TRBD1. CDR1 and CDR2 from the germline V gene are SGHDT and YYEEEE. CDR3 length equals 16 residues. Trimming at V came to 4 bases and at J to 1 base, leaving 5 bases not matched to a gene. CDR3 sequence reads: CASSETGGASNQPQHF. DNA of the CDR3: TGTGCCAGCAGCGAGACAGGGGGCGCGAGCAATCAGCCCCAGCATTTT.

The CDR3 is CASSPHRGAYNEQFF. Written as DNA, the CDR3 is TGTGCCAGTAGTCCCCACAGGGGCGCCTACAATGAGCAGTTCTTC. The rearrangement joins TRBV19 to TRBJ2-1; 7 nucleotides agree with TRBD1. Germline V gene lookup returns CDR1 LNHDA and CDR2 SQIVND (reference sequence). This CDR3 region has 15 residues. V lost 5 bases to trimming and J lost 2 bases; unmatched junction nucleotides: 6.

CDR3 sequence: CASRYGQGTYEQYF. CDR3 nucleotides: TGTGCCAGCAGGTACGGACAGGGGACCTACGAGCAGTACTTC. This chain joins TRBV6-6 and TRBJ2-7; 9 bases are a match to TRBD1. V gave up 6 bases and J gave up 2 bases; unmatched junction bases: 5. The CDR3 is 14 residues long. Per germline, CDR1 MNHNY and CDR2 SVGAGI (reference sequence).

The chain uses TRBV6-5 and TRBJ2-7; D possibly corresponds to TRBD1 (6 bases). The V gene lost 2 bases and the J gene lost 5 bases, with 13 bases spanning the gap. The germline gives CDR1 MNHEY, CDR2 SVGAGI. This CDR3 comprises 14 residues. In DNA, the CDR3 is TGTGCCAGCAGTTACCGGGGACAATGGGACGAGCAGTACTTC. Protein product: CASSYRGQWDEQYF.

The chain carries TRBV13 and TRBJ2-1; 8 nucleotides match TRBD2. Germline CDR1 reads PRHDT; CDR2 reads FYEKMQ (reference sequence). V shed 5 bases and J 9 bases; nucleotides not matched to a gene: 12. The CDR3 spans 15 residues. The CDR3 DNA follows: TGTGCCAGCAGCCACCCTTCGCGGGAGGCCGGTGAGCAGTTCTTC. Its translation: CASSHPSREAGEQFF.

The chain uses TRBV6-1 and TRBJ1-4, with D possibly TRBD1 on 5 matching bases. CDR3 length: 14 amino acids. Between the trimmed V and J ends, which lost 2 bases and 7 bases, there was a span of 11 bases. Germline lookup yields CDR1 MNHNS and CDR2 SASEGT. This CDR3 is CASSEYGGSEKLFF. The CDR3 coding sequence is TGTGCCAGCAGTGAATACGGGGGGAGTGAAAAACTGTTTTTT.

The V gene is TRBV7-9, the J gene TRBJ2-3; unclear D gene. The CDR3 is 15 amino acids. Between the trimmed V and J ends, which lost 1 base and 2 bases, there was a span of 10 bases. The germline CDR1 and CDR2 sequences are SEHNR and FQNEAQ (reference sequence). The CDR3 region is CASSLVLDATDTQYF. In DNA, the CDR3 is TGTGCCAGCAGCTTAGTCCTAGACGCCACAGATACGCAGTATTTT.

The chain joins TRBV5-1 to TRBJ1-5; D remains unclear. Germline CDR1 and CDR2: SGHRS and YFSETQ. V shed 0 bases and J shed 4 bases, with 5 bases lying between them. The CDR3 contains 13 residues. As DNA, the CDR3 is TGCGCCAGCAGCTTGGGCAGAAATCAGCCCCAGCATTTT. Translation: CASSLGRNQPQHF.